This record looks at one TCR beta chain sequence and its context. Its antigen remains unidentified. Sample time point: week 35, safety follow-up. In the vaccine, a single dose held 300 ug of the mutant IDH1 20-mer peptide, along with topical imiquimod. These data belong to a study of a mutant IDH1 vaccine in newly diagnosed glioma. The wider study: The start of vaccination came 4-6 weeks after radiotherapy alone, or with temozolomide cycles. Visit V12 was conducted at week 35 as the safety follow-up. Visit V13 came later, at week 47. Most patients had radiochemotherapy with temozolomide before enrollment; others had one alone.

The assay was immunoSEQ multiplex PCR, and TCRdb's table has in-frame clones only and misses some. The sample carries about 48,000 clones, roughly 80% recorded once. Study-wide findings and caveats: Pseudoprogression apparently lacked any relation to changes in top peripheral T cell clonotypes.

This CDR3 region has 15 residues. CDR1 is MNHEY and CDR2 is SVGAGI in the germline V gene. V shed 6 bases, J shed 2 bases, and the junction held 10 bases outside the gene matches. The chain joins TRBV6-5 to TRBJ2-7; 7 bases are shared with TRBD1. This sample comprised PBMCs, obtained from a glioma patient whose treatment included an IDH1 peptide vaccine. This TCR was sampled from a man aged 35 to 55 with glioma. CDR3 loop: CASSQAGQATYEQYF. CDR3 DNA: TGTGCCAGCAGCCAGGCCGGACAGGCAACCTACGAGCAGTACTTC.